These 8 T cell receptor beta chains came from one sample sequenced in a study of shared clonotypes between healthy human individuals. Using immunoSEQ multiplex PCR, the repertoire was profiled, and TCRdb retains in-frame clones only, with some absent. The table has millions of clones, over 85% seen once. The sample comprised naive CD4+ T cells from PBMCs. As for subset: CD45RA+ positively selected. The receptors derive from a young man in good health. Some clones in this sample may be carry-over from other donors' samples.

CDR3 in amino acids: CASRLGGWSNEQFF. The CDR3 DNA sequence: TGTGCCAGCAGATTGGGAGGGTGGTCGAATGAGCAGTTCTTC. V is TRBV6-4 and J is TRBJ2-1; TRBD2 matches at 7 bases. With 6 bases clipped from V and 7 bases from J, the junction kept 9 bases outside the gene matches. The CDR3 is 14 residues long. CDR1 is MRHNA, CDR2 SNTAGT, per germline.

As DNA, the CDR3 is TGTGCCAGCAGCTTAGCCTCCAGGGGCGGCCAAGAGACCCAGTACTTC. The encoded protein is CASSLASRGGQETQYF. The rearrangement links TRBV7-2 to TRBJ2-5; tentatively, D is TRBD1 (6 bases). CDR1 is SGHTA and CDR2 is FQGNSA in the germline V gene. V was cut by 0 bases and J by 1 base, with 12 bases left in between. CDR3 length: 16 residues.

V and J are TRBV6-5 and TRBJ1-2, with D tentatively TRBD1 (5 bases). The CDR3 has 13 residues. CDR1 is MNHEY and CDR2 is SVGAGI in the germline V gene. V lost 2 bases to trimming and J lost 8 bases, with 12 bases between them. The CDR3, as DNA: TGTGCCAGCAGTTACAGGGGTCATCGGGGCTACACCTTC. Its translation: CASSYRGHRGYTF.

As concerns this clone: Within the sample, other DNA sequences also encode this same CDR3. This chain joins TRBV19 and TRBJ1-5, with D hard to call. The germline V and J ends were trimmed by 0 bases and 0 bases, with 3 bases remaining between them. Germline loops: CDR1 LNHDA, CDR2 SQIVND (reference sequence). The CDR3 is 14 amino acids. CDR3 sequence: CASSIDSSNQPQHF. The CDR3 nucleotides read TGTGCCAGTAGTATAGATAGTAGCAATCAGCCCCAGCATTTT.

The rearrangement links TRBV11-2 to TRBJ2-5; the match to TRBD2 covers 8 bases. CDR1 is SGHAT and CDR2 is FQNNGV in the germline V gene. The CDR3 contains 17 residues. V shed 5 bases, J shed 2 bases, and the junction held 13 bases outside the gene matches. CDR3 sequence: CASSRTGGGRSQETQYF. The CDR3 coding sequence is TGTGCCAGCAGCCGGACCGGAGGCGGGAGGTCTCAAGAGACCCAGTACTTC.

Points on this clone: Other DNA sequences in this sample translate to the same CDR3. This chain connects TRBV5-1 to TRBJ2-7, with 7 bases identical to TRBD1. Germline values: CDR1 SGHRS, CDR2 YFSETQ. CDR3 length: 15 amino acids. V shed 0 bases, J shed 1 base, and the junction held 4 bases outside the gene matches. The CDR3 is CASSLAGTASYEQYF. CDR3 bases: TGCGCCAGCAGCTTGGCCGGGACAGCTTCCTACGAGCAGTACTTC.

This clone has a handful of counts. The chain couples TRBV14 to TRBJ1-1, with 8 positions matching TRBD1. V dropped 2 bases and J dropped 4; count of bases not matched to a gene: 3. The CDR3 contains 14 residues. CDR1 SGHDN and CDR2 FVKESK come from the germline V gene. This chain's CDR3 is CASSQQGAGTEAFF. For the CDR3, the DNA is TGTGCCAGCAGCCAACAGGGGGCGGGCACTGAAGCTTTCTTT.

Of note for this clone: The same CDR3 also results from other DNA sequences found in this sample. The chain has TRBV5-1 and TRBJ2-3; TRBD2 matches 15 bases. Germline V gene sequence: CDR1 SGHRS, CDR2 YFSETQ. The length of the CDR3 is 18 residues. V lost 0 bases and J lost 0; bases outside the gene matches: 2. This CDR3 is CASSLGGLAGGSTDTQYF. The CDR3 region has the DNA TGCGCCAGCAGCTTGGGTGGACTAGCGGGAGGGAGCACAGATACGCAGTATTTT.